The TCR beta chain described here comes from a study of T cell responses to AZD1222 COVID-19 vaccine. This CDR3 is built from 16 residues. Looked up from germline, CDR1 is DFQATT and CDR2 is SNEGSKA (reference sequence). Trimming took off 3 bases at V and 5 bases at J, with 22 bases between the two ends. Using immunoSEQ multiplex PCR, the repertoire was profiled, and TCRdb retains in-frame clones only, with some absent. Here the sample spans approximately 80,000 clones, nearly 90% being singletons. The clonotype comes from an adult in good health. The sample was peripheral blood, taken on day 0 of MenACWY control vaccination. This chain connects TRBV20-1 to TRBJ2-5; D is possibly TRBD1 (6 bases). The CDR3: CSASPQRIGQRETQYF. CDR3 DNA: TGCAGTGCTAGTCCACAACGAATCGGACAGAGGGAGACCCAGTACTTC.